This record looks at one TCR beta chain sequence and its context. Here immunoSEQ multiplex PCR was the method, and the copy in TCRdb shows in-frame clones only, minus some. This repertoire shows about 9,400 clones, roughly 62% found once; its top ten account for roughly 4.1%. CDR1 and CDR2 (germline): SGHVS, FNYEAQ. The CDR3 consists of 13 residues. The V gene lost 3 bases and the J gene lost 9 bases, with 12 bases spanning the gap. The data stem from a study of neoadjuvant anti-PD-1 for oral cavity cancer. As for the study in general: Patients without progression got a fourth dose around day 43.

Documented time point: after neoadjuvant nivolumab, at surgical resection. The V gene is TRBV7-6, the J gene TRBJ2-1; possible D gene TRBD2, 6 bases. The origin of this receptor is a person between 40 and 79 years old with oral cavity squamous cell carcinoma. The sample here was PBMCs, taken after nivolumab (anti-PD-1) treatment. The CDR3 DNA follows: TGTGCCAGCAGCTTTGACCGGCGGGGTGAGCAGTTCTTC. Translating it yields CASSFDRRGEQFF. Using reference TRBV7-6 and TRBJ2-1 for the parts outside the CDR3, the full variable domain is GAGVSQSPRYKVTKRGQDVALRCDPISGHVSLYWYRQALGQGPEFLTYFNYEAQQDKSGLPNDRFSAERPEGSISTLTIQRTEQRDSAMYRCASSFDRRGEQFFGPGTRLTVL.